Shown below are 5 T cell receptor beta chains from a single sample sequenced in a study of blood T cell repertoires in COVID-19. Repertoires were generated with immunoSEQ multiplex PCR, while TCRdb's copy carries only in-frame clones and drops some. This table has about 95,000 clones, 89% appearing once. Material for sequencing was peripheral blood. The source is an older woman with acute or convalescent COVID-19.

The V and J genes are TRBV28 and TRBJ2-5, with TRBD1 identical over 8 bases. J was trimmed by 3 bases and V by 5 bases; bases with no gene match: 17. The CDR3 extends over 18 amino acids. CDR1 and CDR2 from the germline V gene are MDHEN and SYDVKM. The CDR3 sequence is CASSRGTGGPLLKETQYF. DNA for the CDR3: TGTGCCAGCAGTAGAGGGACAGGAGGTCCCTTACTCAAAGAGACCCAGTACTTC. The whole variable domain, filled in from reference TRBV28 and TRBJ2-5, reads DVKVTQSSRYLVKRTGEKVFLECVQDMDHENMFWYRQDPGLGLRLIYFSYDVKMKEKGDIPEGYSVSREKKERFSLILESASTNQTSMYLCASSRGTGGPLLKETQYFGPGTRLLVL.

This chain joins TRBV3-1 (or the pseudogene TRBV3-2) and TRBJ1-1, with unresolved D. Trimming left V 3 bases short and J 2 bases short, with 13 bases between. The CDR3 consists of 15 residues. Germline V CDR1 and CDR2: LGHDT, YNNKEL (reference sequence). The CDR3 reads CASSQMSAGNTEAFF. The CDR3 region has the DNA TGTGCCAGCAGCCAGATGTCGGCAGGCAACACTGAAGCTTTCTTT.

The genes are TRBV7-6 and TRBJ1-1; possibly TRBD1 for D (5 bases). This CDR3 is built from 16 residues. V was trimmed by 5 bases and J by 0 bases, leaving 16 bases between them. The germline V gene encodes CDR1 SGHVS and CDR2 FNYEAQ. CDR3 DNA: TGTGCCAGCAGCGGGGGGTATGGCCTCATGAACACTGAAGCTTTCTTT. This codes for CASSGGYGLMNTEAFF.

The chain uses TRBV2 and TRBJ2-2; possibly TRBD1 for D (6 bases). V gave up 6 bases and J gave up 5 bases, with 10 bases separating them. Germline assignment: CDR1 SNHLY and CDR2 FYNNEI. CDR3 length equals 13 residues. CDR3 DNA sequence: TGTGCCAGCAGAGAGACAGGTACCGGGGAGCTGTTTTTT. Amino acids: CASRETGTGELFF.

The gene calls are TRBV4-1 and TRBJ2-5; 8 bases agree with TRBD1. This CDR3 comprises 16 residues. The V gene's germline CDR1 is MGHRA and CDR2 YSYEKL. V lost 5 bases and J lost 1; bases outside the gene matches: 9. This CDR3 reads CASSSRTGTIQETQYF. DNA of the CDR3: TGCGCCAGCAGCTCCCGGACAGGGACCATCCAAGAGACCCAGTACTTC.